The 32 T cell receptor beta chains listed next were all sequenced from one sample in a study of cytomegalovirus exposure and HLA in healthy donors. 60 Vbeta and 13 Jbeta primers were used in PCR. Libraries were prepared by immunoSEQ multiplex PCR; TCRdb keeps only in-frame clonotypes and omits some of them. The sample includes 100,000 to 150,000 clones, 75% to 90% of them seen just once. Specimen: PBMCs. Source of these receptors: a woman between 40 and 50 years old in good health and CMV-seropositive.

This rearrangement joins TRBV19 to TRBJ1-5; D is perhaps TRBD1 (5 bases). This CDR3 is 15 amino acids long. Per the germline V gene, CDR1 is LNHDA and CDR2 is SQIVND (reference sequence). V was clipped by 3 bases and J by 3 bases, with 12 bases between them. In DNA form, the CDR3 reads TGTGCCAGTAGTATCGAGGGGACTGACAATCAGCCCCAGCATTTT. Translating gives CASSIEGTDNQPQHF.

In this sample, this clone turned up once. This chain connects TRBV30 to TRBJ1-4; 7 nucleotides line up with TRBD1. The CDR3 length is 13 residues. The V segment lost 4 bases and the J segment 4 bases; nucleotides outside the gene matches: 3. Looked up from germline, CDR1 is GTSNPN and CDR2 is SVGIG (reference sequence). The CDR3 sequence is CAWTGTVNEKLFF. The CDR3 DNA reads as TGTGCCTGGACCGGGACAGTTAATGAAAAACTGTTTTTT.

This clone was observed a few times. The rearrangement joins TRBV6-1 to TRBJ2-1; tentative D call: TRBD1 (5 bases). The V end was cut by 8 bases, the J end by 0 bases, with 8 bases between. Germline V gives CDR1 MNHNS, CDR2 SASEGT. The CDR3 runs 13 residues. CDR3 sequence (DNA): TGTGCCAGCGAACAGGTCTCCTACAATGAGCAGTTCTTC. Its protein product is CASEQVSYNEQFF.

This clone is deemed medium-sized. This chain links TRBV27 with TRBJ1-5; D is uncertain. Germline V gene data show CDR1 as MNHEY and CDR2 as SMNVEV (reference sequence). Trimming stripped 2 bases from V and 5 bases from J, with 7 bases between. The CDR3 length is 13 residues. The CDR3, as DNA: TGTGCCAGCAGTTTAACGGGTTATCAGCCCCAGCATTTT. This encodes CASSLTGYQPQHF.

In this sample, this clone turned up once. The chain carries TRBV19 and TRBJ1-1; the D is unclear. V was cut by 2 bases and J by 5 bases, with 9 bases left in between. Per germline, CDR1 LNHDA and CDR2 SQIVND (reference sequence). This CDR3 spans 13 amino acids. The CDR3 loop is CASSITGRTEAFF. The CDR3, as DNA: TGTGCCAGTAGTATAACTGGGAGGACTGAAGCTTTCTTT.

The CDR3 protein is CASSLALGLSTEAFF. As DNA, the CDR3 is TGTGCCAGCAGCTTAGCGCTGGGCCTGAGCACTGAAGCTTTCTTT. This chain connects TRBV7-9 to TRBJ1-1; D gene ambiguous. This CDR3 comprises 15 residues. With 0 bases removed from V and 4 bases from J, the gap between germline ends came to 12 bases. The V gene's germline CDR1 is SEHNR and CDR2 FQNEAQ (reference sequence).

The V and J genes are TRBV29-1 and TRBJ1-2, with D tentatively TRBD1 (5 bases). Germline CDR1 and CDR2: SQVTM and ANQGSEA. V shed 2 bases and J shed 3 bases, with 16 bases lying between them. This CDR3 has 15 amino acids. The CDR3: CSVEPADSYDYGYTF. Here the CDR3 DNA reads TGCAGCGTTGAACCAGCCGACAGTTACGACTATGGCTACACCTTC. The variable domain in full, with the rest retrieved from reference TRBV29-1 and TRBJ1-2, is SAVISQKPSRDICQRGTSLTIQCQVDSQVTMMFWYRQQPGQSLTLIATANQGSEATYESGFVIDKFPISRPNLTFSTLTVSNMSPEDSSIYLCSVEPADSYDYGYTFGSGTRLTVV.

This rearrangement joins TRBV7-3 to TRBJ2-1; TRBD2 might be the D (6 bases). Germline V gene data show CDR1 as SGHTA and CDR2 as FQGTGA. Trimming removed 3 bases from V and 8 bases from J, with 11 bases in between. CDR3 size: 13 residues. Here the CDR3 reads CASSFIAADEQFF. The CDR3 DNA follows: TGTGCCAGCAGCTTTATAGCGGCAGATGAGCAGTTCTTC.

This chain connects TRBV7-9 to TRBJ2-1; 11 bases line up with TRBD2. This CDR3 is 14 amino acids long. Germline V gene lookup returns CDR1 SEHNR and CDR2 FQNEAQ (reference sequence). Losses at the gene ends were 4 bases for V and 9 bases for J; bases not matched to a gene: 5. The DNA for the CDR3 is TGTGCCAGCAGCTGGGGACTAGCGGACGGTGAGCAGTTCTTC. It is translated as CASSWGLADGEQFF.

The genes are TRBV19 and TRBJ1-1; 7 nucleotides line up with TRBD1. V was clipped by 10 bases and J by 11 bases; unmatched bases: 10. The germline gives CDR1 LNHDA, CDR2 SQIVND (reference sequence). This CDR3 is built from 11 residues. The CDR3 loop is CATRTGLGAFF. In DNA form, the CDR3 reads TGTGCCACCAGGACAGGCCTTGGGGCTTTCTTT.

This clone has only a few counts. CDR3 residues: CASSGLRLAGGRLAKNIQYF. Written as DNA, the CDR3 is TGTGCCAGCAGTGGCCTCAGACTAGCGGGGGGGCGTCTAGCCAAAAACATTCAGTACTTC. The gene calls are TRBV6-4 and TRBJ2-4, with 14 nucleotides matching TRBD2. CDR1 and CDR2 (germline): MRHNA, SNTAGT. CDR3 length equals 20 residues. With V trimmed by 4 bases and J by 0 bases, 11 bases remained unmatched.

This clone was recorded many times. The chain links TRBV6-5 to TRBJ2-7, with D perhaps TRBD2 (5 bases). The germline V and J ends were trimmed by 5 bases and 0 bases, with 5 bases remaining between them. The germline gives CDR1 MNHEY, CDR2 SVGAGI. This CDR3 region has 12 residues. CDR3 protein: CASSSGSYEQYF. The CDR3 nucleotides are TGTGCCAGCAGTAGCGGCTCCTACGAGCAGTACTTC.

The CDR3 DNA reads as TGTGCCAGCAGCGTAGTGGGGGGGGGCAGGCACAATGAGCAGTTCTTC. Translating it yields CASSVVGGGRHNEQFF. The genes are TRBV9 and TRBJ2-1, with a tentative D call TRBD2 (7 bases). Germline V gene data show CDR1 as SGDLS and CDR2 as YYNGEE. The CDR3 extends over 16 amino acids. Between the trimmed V and J ends, which lost 0 bases and 5 bases, there was a span of 15 bases.

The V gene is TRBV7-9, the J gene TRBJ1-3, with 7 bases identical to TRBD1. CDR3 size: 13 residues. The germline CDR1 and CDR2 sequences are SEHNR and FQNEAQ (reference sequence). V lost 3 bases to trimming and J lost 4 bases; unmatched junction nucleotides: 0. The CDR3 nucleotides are TGTGCCAGCAGCTTGGGACAGGGAAACACCATATATTTT. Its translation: CASSLGQGNTIYF. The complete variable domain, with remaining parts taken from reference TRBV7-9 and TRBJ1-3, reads DTGVSQNPRHKITKRGQNVTFRCDPISEHNRLYWYRQTLGQGPEFLTYFQNEAQLEKSRLLSDRFSAERPKGSFSTLEIQRTEQGDSAMYLCASSLGQGNTIYFGEGSWLTVV.

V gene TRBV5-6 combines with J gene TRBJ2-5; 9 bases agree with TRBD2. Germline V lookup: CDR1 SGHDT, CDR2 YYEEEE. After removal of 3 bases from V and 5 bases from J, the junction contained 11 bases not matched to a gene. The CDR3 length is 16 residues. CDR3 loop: CASSWVPGLAMETQYF. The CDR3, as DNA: TGTGCCAGCAGCTGGGTCCCGGGACTAGCTATGGAGACCCAGTACTTC. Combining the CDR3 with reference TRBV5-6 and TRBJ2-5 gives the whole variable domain DAGVTQSPTHLIKTRGQQVTLRCSPKSGHDTVSWYQQALGQGPQFIFQYYEEEERQRGNFPDRFSGHQFPNYSSELNVNALLLGDSALYLCASSWVPGLAMETQYFGPGTRLLVL.

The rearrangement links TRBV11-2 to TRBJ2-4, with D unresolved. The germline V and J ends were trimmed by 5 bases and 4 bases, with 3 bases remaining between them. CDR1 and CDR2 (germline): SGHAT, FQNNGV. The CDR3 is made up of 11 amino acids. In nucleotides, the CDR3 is TGTGCCAGCAGCACTAAAAACATTCAGTACTTC. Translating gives CASSTKNIQYF.

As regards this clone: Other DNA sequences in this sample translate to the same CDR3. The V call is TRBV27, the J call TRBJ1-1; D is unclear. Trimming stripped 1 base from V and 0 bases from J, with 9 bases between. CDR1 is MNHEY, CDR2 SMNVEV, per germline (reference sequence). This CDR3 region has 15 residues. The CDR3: CASSLFRDLNTEAFF. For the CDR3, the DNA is TGTGCCAGCAGTTTATTCCGGGATTTGAACACTGAAGCTTTCTTT.

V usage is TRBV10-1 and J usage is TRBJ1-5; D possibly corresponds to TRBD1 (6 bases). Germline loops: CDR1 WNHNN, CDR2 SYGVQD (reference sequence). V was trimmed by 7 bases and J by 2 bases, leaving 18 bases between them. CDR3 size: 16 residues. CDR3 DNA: TGCGCCAGCACGGCCCGGGGGGCTCGGGGCAATCAGCCCCAGCATTTT. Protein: CASTARGARGNQPQHF.

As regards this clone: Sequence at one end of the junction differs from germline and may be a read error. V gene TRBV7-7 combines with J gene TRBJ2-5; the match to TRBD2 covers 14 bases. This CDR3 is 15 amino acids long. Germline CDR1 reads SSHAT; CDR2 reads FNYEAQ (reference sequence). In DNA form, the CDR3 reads TGTGCTAGCAGCTCCGGACTAGCGGGGGGAGAGACCCAGTACTTC. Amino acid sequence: CASSSGLAGGETQYF.

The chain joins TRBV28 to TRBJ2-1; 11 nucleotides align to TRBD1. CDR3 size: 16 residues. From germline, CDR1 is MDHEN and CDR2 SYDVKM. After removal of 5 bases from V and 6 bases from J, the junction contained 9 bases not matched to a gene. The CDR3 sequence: CASSRTGGFSLNEQFF. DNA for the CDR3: TGTGCCAGCAGTAGGACAGGGGGCTTCTCCCTCAATGAGCAGTTCTTC.

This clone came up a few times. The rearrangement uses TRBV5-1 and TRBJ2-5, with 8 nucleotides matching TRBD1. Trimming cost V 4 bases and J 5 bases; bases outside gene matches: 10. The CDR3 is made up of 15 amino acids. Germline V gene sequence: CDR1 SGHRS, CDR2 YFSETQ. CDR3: CASSTSGTGLETQYF. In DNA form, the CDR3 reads TGCGCCAGCAGCACTTCCGGGACAGGATTGGAGACCCAGTACTTC.

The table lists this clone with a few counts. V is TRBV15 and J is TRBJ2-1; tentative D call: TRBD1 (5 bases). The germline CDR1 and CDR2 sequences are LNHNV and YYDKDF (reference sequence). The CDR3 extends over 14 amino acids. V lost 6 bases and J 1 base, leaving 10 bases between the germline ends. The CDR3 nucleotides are TGTGCCACCAGGGGGTCAGGGTCCTACAATGAGCAGTTCTTC. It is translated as CATRGSGSYNEQFF. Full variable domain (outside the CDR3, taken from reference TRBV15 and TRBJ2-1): DAMVIQNPRYQVTQFGKPVTLSCSQTLNHNVMYWYQQKSSQAPKLLFHYYDKDFNNEADTPDNFQSRRPNTSFCFLDIRSPGLGDTAMYLCATRGSGSYNEQFFGPGTRLTVL.

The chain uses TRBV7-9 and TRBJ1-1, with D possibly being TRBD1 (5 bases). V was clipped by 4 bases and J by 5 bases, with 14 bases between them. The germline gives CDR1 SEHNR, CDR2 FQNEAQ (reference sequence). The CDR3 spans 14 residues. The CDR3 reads CASSSRGEGTEAFF. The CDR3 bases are TGTGCCAGCAGCTCCCGAGGGGAGGGGACTGAAGCTTTCTTT.

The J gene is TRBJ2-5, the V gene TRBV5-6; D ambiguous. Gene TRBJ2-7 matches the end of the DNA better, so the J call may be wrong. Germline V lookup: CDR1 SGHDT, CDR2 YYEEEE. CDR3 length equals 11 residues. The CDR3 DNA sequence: TGTGCCAGCAGCTTGTACCACGAGCAGTACTTC. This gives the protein CASSLYHEQYF.

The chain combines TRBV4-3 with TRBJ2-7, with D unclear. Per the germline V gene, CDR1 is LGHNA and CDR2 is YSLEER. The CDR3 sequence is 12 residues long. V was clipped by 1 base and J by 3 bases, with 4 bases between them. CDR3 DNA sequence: TGCGCCAGCAGCCAAGGCAGCTACGAGCAGTACTTC. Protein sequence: CASSQGSYEQYF.

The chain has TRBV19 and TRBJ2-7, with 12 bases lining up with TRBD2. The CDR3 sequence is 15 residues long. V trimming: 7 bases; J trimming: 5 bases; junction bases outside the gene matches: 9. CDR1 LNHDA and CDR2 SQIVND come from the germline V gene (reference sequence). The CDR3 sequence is CASKTTSGSTNEQYF. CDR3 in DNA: TGTGCCAGTAAAACGACTAGCGGGAGTACCAACGAGCAGTACTTC.

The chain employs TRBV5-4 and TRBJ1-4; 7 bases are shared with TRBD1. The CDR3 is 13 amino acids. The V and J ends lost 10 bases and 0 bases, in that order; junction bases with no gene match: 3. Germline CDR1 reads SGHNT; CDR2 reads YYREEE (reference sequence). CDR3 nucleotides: TGTGCCGGGACAGACCCAACTAATGAAAAACTGTTTTTT. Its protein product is CAGTDPTNEKLFF.

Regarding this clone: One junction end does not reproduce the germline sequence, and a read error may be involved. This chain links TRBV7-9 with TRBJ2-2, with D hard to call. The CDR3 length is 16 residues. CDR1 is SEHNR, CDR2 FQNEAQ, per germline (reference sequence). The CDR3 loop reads CSSSPMVLDRTGELFF. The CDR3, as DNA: TGTTCCAGCAGCCCTATGGTCCTAGACCGCACCGGGGAGCTGTTTTTT.

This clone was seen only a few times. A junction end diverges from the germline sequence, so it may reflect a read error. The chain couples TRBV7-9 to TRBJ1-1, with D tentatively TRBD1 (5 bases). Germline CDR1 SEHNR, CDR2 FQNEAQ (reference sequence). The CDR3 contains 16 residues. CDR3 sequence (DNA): TGTTCCAGCAGCTATCTTCAGGGACTAAGGTTCACTGAAGCTTTCTTT. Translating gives CSSSYLQGLRFTEAFF.

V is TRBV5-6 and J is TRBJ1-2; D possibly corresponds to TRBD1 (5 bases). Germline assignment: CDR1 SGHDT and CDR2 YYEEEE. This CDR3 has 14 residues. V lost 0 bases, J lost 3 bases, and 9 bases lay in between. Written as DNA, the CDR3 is TGTGCCAGCAGCTTGGTCAGGGTAGACTATGGCTACACCTTC. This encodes CASSLVRVDYGYTF.

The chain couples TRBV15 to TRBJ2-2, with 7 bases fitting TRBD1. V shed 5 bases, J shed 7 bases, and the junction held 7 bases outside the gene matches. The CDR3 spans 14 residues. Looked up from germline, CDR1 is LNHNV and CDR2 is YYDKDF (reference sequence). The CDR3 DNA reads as TGTGCCACCAGCCTCGACAGGGCGATCGGGGAGCTGTTTTTT. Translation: CATSLDRAIGELFF.

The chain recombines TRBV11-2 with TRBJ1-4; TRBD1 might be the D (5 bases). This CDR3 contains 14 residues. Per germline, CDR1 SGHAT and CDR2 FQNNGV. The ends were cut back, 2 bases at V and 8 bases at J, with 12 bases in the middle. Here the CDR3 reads CASSLRGLGEKLFF. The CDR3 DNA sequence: TGTGCCAGCAGCTTAAGGGGTTTAGGGGAAAAACTGTTTTTT.